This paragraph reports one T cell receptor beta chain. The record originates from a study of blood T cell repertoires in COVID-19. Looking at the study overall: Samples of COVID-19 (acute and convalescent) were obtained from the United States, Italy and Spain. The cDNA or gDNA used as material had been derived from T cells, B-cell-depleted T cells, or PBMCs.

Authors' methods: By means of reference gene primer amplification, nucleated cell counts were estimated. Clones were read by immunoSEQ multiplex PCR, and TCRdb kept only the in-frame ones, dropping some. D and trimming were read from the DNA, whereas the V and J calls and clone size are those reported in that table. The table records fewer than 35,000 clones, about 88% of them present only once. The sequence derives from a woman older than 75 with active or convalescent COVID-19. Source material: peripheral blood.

The CDR3 loop is CASSEMRTGMREKLFF. CDR3 nucleotides: TGTGCCAGCAGTGAAATGAGGACAGGGATGAGAGAAAAACTGTTTTTT. The gene calls are TRBV25-1 and TRBJ1-4, with 8 nucleotides matching TRBD1. The J segment lost 8 bases and the V segment lost 2 bases, leaving 10 bases of the junction unmatched. CDR1 is MGHDK, CDR2 SYGVNS, per germline. This CDR3 has 16 residues.